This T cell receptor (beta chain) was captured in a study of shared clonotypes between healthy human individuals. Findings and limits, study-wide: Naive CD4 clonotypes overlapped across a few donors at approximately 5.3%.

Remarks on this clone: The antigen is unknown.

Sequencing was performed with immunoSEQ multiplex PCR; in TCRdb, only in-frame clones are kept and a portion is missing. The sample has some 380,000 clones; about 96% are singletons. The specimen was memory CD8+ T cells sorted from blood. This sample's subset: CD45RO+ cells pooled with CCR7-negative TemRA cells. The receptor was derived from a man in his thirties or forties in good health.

The CDR3 region is CASSHRLAGALDTQYF. The DNA of the CDR3 is TGTGCCAGCAGCCACCGACTAGCGGGAGCGTTAGATACGCAGTATTTT. V and J are TRBV5-4 and TRBJ2-3; TRBD2 matches 12 bases. Unmatched junction bases numbered 8, after V lost 4 bases and J lost 5 bases. The germline CDR1 and CDR2 sequences are SGHNT and YYREEE (reference sequence). The CDR3 spans 16 residues.